The TCR beta chain under discussion was sequenced for a study of blood T cell repertoires in COVID-19. Background on the study: In each case, the material was cDNA or gDNA derived from T cells, B-cell-depleted T cells, or PBMCs.

With 1 base removed from V and 4 bases from J, the gap between germline ends came to 8 bases. This CDR3 region has 13 residues. Germline V gene data show CDR1 as GTSNPN and CDR2 as SVGIG (reference sequence). Participant ages covered about 18 to 100 years across around 25 US areas. As processed by the authors: From reference gene primer amplification, estimates of nucleated cell counts were derived. Sequenced by immunoSEQ multiplex PCR; TCRdb stores in-frame clones only, minus some. V and J calls and clone size are copied from that table; D and trimming were computed from the DNA. The sample consists of approximately 260,000 clones, 80% to 90% of them appearing once.

Sequencing was done on a sample of PBMCs or T cells enriched from blood (not recorded which). The rearrangement joins TRBV30 to TRBJ1-5, with D perhaps matching TRBD1 (5 bases). The TCR originated in a man aged 30 to 45 with acute COVID-19. The CDR3: CAWSEGFNQPQHF. For the CDR3, the DNA is TGTGCCTGGAGTGAGGGGTTTAATCAGCCCCAGCATTTT. The variable domain in full, completed from reference TRBV30 and TRBJ1-5, reads SQTIHQWPATLVQPVGSPLSLECTVEGTSNPNLYWYRQAAGRGLQLLFYSVGIGQISSEVPQNLSASRPQDRQFILSSKKLLLSDSGFYLCAWSEGFNQPQHFGDGTRLSIL.